Shown below are 14 T cell receptor beta chains from a single sample sequenced in a study of cytomegalovirus exposure and HLA in healthy donors. The PCR contained 60 Vbeta and 13 Jbeta primers. The table came from immunoSEQ multiplex PCR; TCRdb's copy has only in-frame clones and leaves some out. Here the sample spans over 150,000 clones, 60% to 85% being singletons. Input material: PBMCs. These receptor sequences come from a male donor in good health and CMV-seronegative.

The V call is TRBV4-1, the J call TRBJ1-5, with 10 nucleotides matching TRBD1. The germline CDR1 and CDR2 sequences are MGHRA and YSYEKL. The length of the CDR3 is 17 residues. J lost 4 bases, V lost 1 base, and 7 bases had no gene match. CDR3 DNA: TGCGCCAGCAGCCAAGGAGACGGGACAGGGGTGAATCAGCCCCAGCATTTT. Amino acids: CASSQGDGTGVNQPQHF.

The CDR3 region has the DNA TGTGCCAGCAGTTGGAAGGGGCAGACTGAAGCTTTCTTT. It specifies CASSWKGQTEAFF. The chain is built from TRBV6-5 and TRBJ1-1; D may be TRBD1 (5 bases). In germline, CDR1 is MNHEY, CDR2 SVGAGI. The CDR3 length is 13 residues. Trimming cost V 4 bases and J 5 bases, with 11 bases left between them.

This chain links TRBV9 with TRBJ1-2; TRBD1 might be the D (5 bases). The germline CDR1 and CDR2 sequences are SGDLS and YYNGEE. Trimming removed 3 bases at V and 0 bases at J, with 9 bases between. The CDR3 consists of 14 residues. CDR3 nucleotides: TGTGCCAGCAGCGGGGGCGACACTAACTATGGCTACACCTTC. This translates into CASSGGDTNYGYTF.

The V and J genes are TRBV9 and TRBJ2-5; 8 bases line up with TRBD1. J gave up 11 bases and V 4 bases, and 13 bases lay outside the gene matches. In germline, CDR1 is SGDLS, CDR2 YYNGEE. The CDR3 contains 14 residues. This CDR3 reads CASSPGTGSEEQYF. In DNA form, the CDR3 reads TGTGCCAGCAGCCCCGGGACAGGAAGTGAGGAGCAGTACTTC.

The V and J genes are TRBV28 and TRBJ2-7, with 7 bases matching TRBD1. From germline, CDR1 is MDHEN and CDR2 SYDVKM. The CDR3 spans 14 residues. Unmatched junction bases numbered 10, after V lost 8 bases and J lost 3 bases. The CDR3 DNA sequence: TGTGCCAGCCGTAAGACAGGGAATCACTACGAGCAGTACTTC. Its translation: CASRKTGNHYEQYF.

The CDR3 coding sequence is TGTGCCAGCAGCTTGGGGCAGGTGAACACTGAAGCTTTCTTT. Residues: CASSLGQVNTEAFF. This sequence joins TRBV5-4 and TRBJ1-1, with no clear D. In germline, CDR1 is SGHNT, CDR2 YYREEE (reference sequence). The CDR3 extends over 14 amino acids. The V end was cut by 0 bases, the J end by 0 bases, with 6 bases between.

The chain combines TRBV28 with TRBJ1-3; the D gene is possibly TRBD1 (5 bases). V was cut by 5 bases and J by 4 bases, with 15 bases left in between. The CDR3 extends over 15 amino acids. The germline CDR1 and CDR2 sequences are MDHEN and SYDVKM. As DNA, the CDR3 is TGTGCCAGCAGTCCCCCCGTATGGGGCGGAAACACCATATATTTT. This sequence encodes CASSPPVWGGNTIYF.

The chain has TRBV4-1 and TRBJ2-7, with a tentative D call TRBD2 (5 bases). Germline CDR1 and CDR2: MGHRA and YSYEKL. The V end lost 0 bases, the J end lost 7 bases, and 16 bases lay between the germline ends. The CDR3 length is 15 residues. CDR3: CASSQDYGGLGEQYF. In DNA form, the CDR3 reads TGCGCCAGCAGCCAAGATTATGGCGGACTGGGGGAGCAGTACTTC.

This clone was counted a single time. The chain employs TRBV7-9 and TRBJ1-5; a possible D gene is TRBD1 (5 bases). Germline CDR1 reads SEHNR; CDR2 reads FQNEAQ (reference sequence). The CDR3 has 13 residues. Trimming stripped 2 bases from V and 7 bases from J, with 9 bases between. The CDR3 coding sequence is TGTGCCAGCAGCTTACAGGGTCCCCAGCCCCAGCATTTT. This translates into CASSLQGPQPQHF.

The chain couples TRBV5-6 to TRBJ1-2, with a tentative D call TRBD1 (5 bases). Germline V gene data show CDR1 as SGHDT and CDR2 as YYEEEE. Trimming stripped 5 bases from V and 4 bases from J, with 15 bases between. The length of the CDR3 is 14 residues. The CDR3 protein is CASSLTRQFYGYTF. In DNA form, the CDR3 reads TGTGCCAGCAGTTTGACACGACAGTTCTATGGCTACACCTTC.

As concerns this clone: Germline and junction disagree at one end, which may indicate a read error. The chain couples TRBV7-9 to TRBJ2-4; possible D gene TRBD2, 5 bases. Germline values: CDR1 SEHNR, CDR2 FQNEAQ (reference sequence). The CDR3 is made up of 15 amino acids. The CDR3 coding sequence is TGTTCCAGCAGCGACACGGGGAAAGCCAAAAACATTCAGTACTTC. This encodes CSSSDTGKAKNIQYF.

This clone was counted between two and nine times. The chain joins TRBV12-5 to TRBJ1-5, with TRBD1 as a possible D gene (5 bases). There are 15 residues in the CDR3. The V end lost 4 bases, the J end lost 6 bases, and 16 bases lay between the germline ends. Per germline, CDR1 LGHNT and CDR2 FRNRAP. CDR3 residues: CASGYGRTSSQPQHF. The CDR3 DNA reads TGTGCTAGTGGTTACGGACGGACATCAAGTCAGCCCCAGCATTTT. The entire variable domain, with the rest obtained from reference TRBV12-5 and TRBJ1-5, is as follows: DARVTQTPRHKVTEMGQEVTMRCQPILGHNTVFWYRQTMMQGLELLAYFRNRAPLDDSGMPKDRFSAEMPDATLATLKIQPSEPRDSAVYFCASGYGRTSSQPQHFGDGTRLSIL.

This chain connects TRBV28 to TRBJ1-2; D perhaps matches TRBD1 (6 bases). Germline assignment: CDR1 MDHEN and CDR2 SYDVKM. Trimming removed 6 bases from V and 1 base from J, with 18 bases in between. The CDR3 is 16 amino acids. The CDR3 coding sequence is TGTGCCAGCAGATTGGTAGGGGGTTCCGTTAACTATGGCTACACCTTC. Translation gives CASRLVGGSVNYGYTF.

The V and J genes are TRBV19 and TRBJ2-2; 7 bases line up with TRBD2. CDR1 is LNHDA and CDR2 is SQIVND in the germline V gene (reference sequence). With 5 bases clipped from V and 4 bases from J, the junction kept 7 bases outside the gene matches. The CDR3 sequence is 15 residues long. CDR3 coding DNA: TGTGCCAGTAGTTCCTGGACTAGACGCACCGGGGAGCTGTTTTTT. Its protein product is CASSSWTRRTGELFF.